These T cell receptor beta chains were read from a single sample in a study of T-cell reconstitution after alpha-beta-depleted transplantation in children. TCRdb re-derived calls from the PCR reads in MiXCR, one entry per CDR3 protein. The sample lists approximately 490,000 distinct CDR3 sequences; more than 9% were seen once. The sample was PBMCs, taken before TCRalphabeta/CD19-depleted stem cell transplant. These receptors all stem from a child aged 2-15 years with inherited bone marrow failure, due to receive a stem cell transplant. The CDR3 runs from the conserved cysteine through the conserved F or W. The D gene is left open where the match is weak. Part of the rows lack a size; the others show once, few, many or a class for expanded clones.

few,TRBJ1-5,TRBV4-1,TRBD1,CASSQENRQGGQPQHF,TGCGCCAGCAGCCAAGAGAATCGACAGGGCGGGCAGCCCCAGCATTTT
many,TRBJ2-1,TRBV2,NA,CASSERRAMDNEQFF,TGTGCCAGCAGTGAAAGGAGAGCGATGGACAATGAGCAGTTCTTC
NA,TRBJ1-5,TRBV2,NA,CASRRGDQPQHF,TGTGCCAGCAGGAGGGGCGATCAGCCCCAGCATTTT
many,TRBJ2-7,TRBV4-3,NA,CASSQDLGDLALYEQYF,TGCGCCAGCAGCCAAGATCTAGGGGACTTAGCATTGTACGAGCAGTACTTC
NA,TRBJ2-1,TRBV19,TRBD2,CASKSGLAGGRGFNEQFF,TGTGCCAGCAAGTCAGGACTAGCGGGAGGTCGCGGATTCAATGAGCAGTTCTTC
many,TRBJ2-2,TRBV5-1,NA,CASSETANTGELFF,TGCGCCAGCAGCGAGACAGCGAACACCGGGGAGCTGTTTTTT
many,TRBJ1-2,TRBV29-1,TRBD1,CSVDNRGPNYGYTF,TGCAGCGTCGATAACAGGGGGCCTAACTATGGCTACACCTTC
once,TRBJ2-1,TRBV20-1,TRBD2,CSAGTSGRARINEQFF,TGCAGTGCCGGGACTAGCGGGAGGGCCAGGATAAATGAGCAGTTCTTC
few,TRBJ2-1,TRBV5-4,TRBD1,CASSFGTDIPEQFF,TGTGCCAGCAGCTTCGGGACAGACATTCCTGAGCAGTTCTTC
many,TRBJ1-2,TRBV12-3/TRBV12-4,NA,CASSLPLNYGYTF,TGTGCCAGCAGTTTGCCCTTAAACTATGGCTACACCTTC
NA,TRBJ1-6,TRBV6-2/TRBV6-3,TRBD1,CASSPGTGDPLHF,TGTGCCAGCAGTCCCGGGACAGGCGATCCCCTCCACTTT
many,TRBJ2-1,TRBV11-2,TRBD2,CASSLDRVLAGYNEQFF,TGTGCCAGCAGCTTAGATCGTGTGCTAGCGGGATACAATGAGCAGTTCTTC
many,TRBJ2-6,TRBV28,NA,CASTALLGAGANVLTF,TGTGCCAGCACCGCTCTCCTAGGGGCTGGGGCCAACGTCCTGACTTTC
many,TRBJ1-1,TRBV2,NA,CASSRPGGGPDTEAFF,TGTGCCAGCAGCCGACCGGGCGGGGGGCCGGACACTGAAGCTTTCTTT
few,TRBJ2-1,TRBV5-4,NA,CASSSPGSYEQFF,TGTGCCAGCAGCTCCCCCGGGAGCTATGAGCAGTTCTTC
NA,TRBJ1-1,TRBV20-1,NA,CSARGWNTEAFF,TGCAGTGCTAGAGGATGGAACACTGAAGCTTTCTTT
many,TRBJ2-4,TRBV12-3/TRBV12-4,TRBD2,CASSFAGEGDIQYF,TGTGCCAGCAGTTTTGCGGGGGAGGGCGACATTCAGTACTTC
few,TRBJ2-7,TRBV27,NA,CASSQADRSSYEQYF,TGTGCCAGCTCCCAGGCCGACAGGAGCTCCTACGAGCAGTACTTC
few,TRBJ2-7,TRBV27,NA,CASSLTGQSGWQYF,TGTGCCAGCAGTTTAACAGGCCAGAGCGGATGGCAGTACTTC
many,TRBJ2-7,TRBV10-3,NA,CAISESRRGTYEQYF,TGTGCCATCAGTGAGTCGCGACGGGGTACCTACGAGCAGTACTTC
NA,TRBJ2-1,TRBV12-3/TRBV12-4,TRBD2,CASSWVSTLAGRSYNEQFF,TGTGCCAGCAGTTGGGTGTCTACTCTAGCGGGCCGCTCCTACAATGAGCAGTTCTTC
NA,TRBJ2-1,TRBV10-3,TRBD1,CAISEADRGDEQFF,TGTGCCATCAGTGAGGCAGACAGGGGTGATGAGCAGTTCTTC
many,TRBJ2-3,TRBV27,NA,CASSSYRGGTDTQYF,TGTGCCAGCAGTTCCTACAGGGGAGGTACAGATACGCAGTATTTT
NA,TRBJ2-7,TRBV6-1,NA,CASGLRSSYEQYF,TGTGCCAGCGGCCTAAGAAGCTCCTACGAGCAGTACTTC
many,TRBJ2-7,TRBV28,TRBD2,CASRKTSASYEQYF,TGTGCCAGCAGGAAGACTAGCGCTTCCTACGAGCAGTACTTC
NA,TRBJ1-1,TRBV27,NA,CASSLRGATEAFF,TGTGCCAGCAGTTTAAGGGGGGCGACTGAAGCTTTCTTT
NA,TRBJ2-7,TRBV19,TRBD2,CASDPGPWTSGSHEQYF,TGTGCCAGTGACCCGGGGCCCTGGACTAGCGGGAGCCACGAGCAGTACTTC
many,TRBJ1-1,TRBV7-9,NA,CASRFAGSGTEAFF,TGTGCCAGCAGGTTCGCGGGCTCGGGCACTGAAGCTTTCTTT
many,TRBJ2-7,TRBV29-1,NA,CSVSPRAYEQYF,TGCAGCGTTTCCCCCCGAGCCTACGAGCAGTACTTC
many,TRBJ2-1,TRBV9,TRBD1,CASTKAGTGAYNEQFF,TGTGCCAGCACCAAGGCAGGGACAGGGGCCTACAATGAGCAGTTCTTC
many,TRBJ2-5,TRBV5-1,TRBD2,CASRQLAGAEQTQYF,TGCGCCAGCAGGCAACTAGCGGGAGCCGAGCAGACCCAGTACTTC
many,TRBJ2-4,TRBV4-1,TRBD2,CASSLGAGRELAKNIQYF,TGCGCCAGCAGCCTGGGTGCCGGGAGGGAACTAGCCAAAAACATTCAGTACTTC